Following are 9 T cell receptor beta chains from one sample sequenced in a study of chemoradiotherapy in HPV16-positive cancers. Here immunoSEQ multiplex PCR was the method, and the copy in TCRdb shows in-frame clones only, minus some. There are roughly 70,000 clones in the sample; 88% occur only once, and under 4.5% lies in the top ten. The sequenced sample was blood, obtained from a patient who underwent chemoradiotherapy. Receptors originate from a human donor with HPV-associated anogenital cancer.

The V and J genes are TRBV2 and TRBJ2-1; weak D call: TRBD1 (5 bases). CDR1 SNHLY and CDR2 FYNNEI come from the germline V gene. Trimming took off 7 bases at V and 7 bases at J, with 14 bases between the two ends. The CDR3 has 13 residues. Here the CDR3 reads CASKGAAWNEQFF. Here the CDR3 DNA reads TGTGCCAGCAAAGGGGCAGCGTGGAATGAGCAGTTCTTC.

The rearrangement links TRBV2 to TRBJ1-2; D is uncertain. The germline V gene encodes CDR1 SNHLY and CDR2 FYNNEI. The CDR3 sequence is 13 residues long. Trimming took off 1 base at V and 0 bases at J, with 3 bases between the two ends. This CDR3 reads CASSEDTNYGYTF. CDR3 sequence (DNA): TGTGCCAGCAGTGAAGACACTAACTATGGCTACACCTTC.

The chain couples TRBV29-1 to TRBJ2-5; TRBD1 or TRBD2 may be the D gene (5 bases each). CDR1 SQVTM and CDR2 ANQGSEA come from the germline V gene. The V end was cut by 4 bases, the J end by 1 base, with 13 bases between. The CDR3 loop spans 14 amino acids. CDR3: CSVATGTTQETQYF. The CDR3 region has the DNA TGCAGCGTTGCCACCGGGACCACCCAAGAGACCCAGTACTTC.

The chain uses TRBV27 and TRBJ1-1, with TRBD1 as a possible D gene (5 bases). Trimming removed 6 bases from V and 2 bases from J, with 13 bases in between. CDR1 and CDR2 (germline): MNHEY, SMNVEV (reference sequence). The CDR3 loop spans 14 amino acids. CDR3 nucleotides: TGTGCCAGCAGGGCTGGGGCAGTAAACACTGAAGCTTTCTTT. Protein: CASRAGAVNTEAFF.

The chain joins TRBV5-5 to TRBJ2-7, with D perhaps matching TRBD1 (5 bases). The CDR3 loop spans 15 amino acids. V was cut by 0 bases and J by 2 bases, with 12 bases left in between. The germline V gene encodes CDR1 SGHKS and CDR2 YYEKEE (reference sequence). Here the CDR3 DNA reads TGTGCCAGCAGCTTGGAGTGGGGCAGTGCCTACGAGCAGTACTTC. This codes for CASSLEWGSAYEQYF. Drawing the rest from reference TRBV5-5 and TRBJ2-7, the complete variable domain is DAGVTQSPTHLIKTRGQQVTLRCSPISGHKSVSWYQQVLGQGPQFIFQYYEKEERGRGNFPDRFSARQFPNYSSELNVNALLLGDSALYLCASSLEWGSAYEQYFGPGTRLTVT.

The chain links TRBV9 to TRBJ1-3; no definite D call. V dropped 1 base and J dropped 0 bases, with 5 bases sitting between them. Per the germline V gene, CDR1 is SGDLS and CDR2 is YYNGEE. The CDR3 is 14 amino acids. This chain's CDR3 is CASSVSSSGNTIYF. The CDR3 nucleotides are TGTGCCAGCAGCGTAAGCAGCTCTGGAAACACCATATATTTT.

The chain uses TRBV28 and TRBJ1-1, with TRBD1 identical over 8 bases. J gave up 4 bases and V 6 bases, and 7 bases lay outside the gene matches. The CDR3 consists of 14 residues. Germline assignment: CDR1 MDHEN and CDR2 SYDVKM. The CDR3 DNA follows: TGTGCCAGCAGCCGTGGACAGGGCGTCACTGAAGCTTTCTTT. Translation: CASSRGQGVTEAFF.

V usage is TRBV7-6 and J usage is TRBJ2-1; 9 bases are a match to TRBD2. V was pared by 0 bases and J by 7 bases, with 7 bases of the junction left unmatched. This CDR3 has 16 residues. The germline gives CDR1 SGHVS, CDR2 FNYEAQ. The CDR3 region has the DNA TGTGCCAGCAGCTTAGCGTCTAGCGGGATCTGGAATGAGCAGTTCTTC. Amino acid sequence: CASSLASSGIWNEQFF.

The V gene is TRBV4-1, the J gene TRBJ1-5; tentative D call: TRBD1 (5 bases). The CDR3 covers 15 residues. V lost 4 bases and J 5 bases, leaving 15 bases between the germline ends. From germline, CDR1 is MGHRA and CDR2 YSYEKL. CDR3 DNA: TGCGCCAGCAGCCCCCGAGACAGTTTCTATCAGCCCCAGCATTTT. This codes for CASSPRDSFYQPQHF.